The T cell receptor (beta chain) under discussion was sequenced for a study of T cell responses to AZD1222 COVID-19 vaccine. Study-level findings and limits: Across spike, vaccine-associated CD4 TCRs were found, dominant at 160-218 and 743-854. Spike-specific TCR repertoires showed rising breadth and depth after two AZD1222 doses.

Of note for this clone: Its specificity is unknown.

Sequencing was performed with immunoSEQ multiplex PCR; in TCRdb, only in-frame clones are kept and a portion is missing. The sample comprises about 130,000 clones, less than 95% of which are singletons, and 6% to 7.5% rests with the top ten. This sample comprised peripheral blood, obtained on day 0 of AZD1222 vaccination. The clonotype was recovered from an adult in good health.

CDR3 nucleotide sequence: TGCAGTGCAAGGGAGGACGGGGCCCAGTACTTC. This gives the protein CSAREDGAQYF. The V call is TRBV20-1, the J call TRBJ2-5; D perhaps matches TRBD2 (6 bases). CDR3 size: 11 residues. V was pared by 6 bases and J by 9 bases, with 14 bases between. In germline, CDR1 is DFQATT, CDR2 SNEGSKA (reference sequence).